This T cell receptor beta chain originates from a study of cytotoxic CD8 clonotypes in ibrutinib-treated CLL. Study in general: Within the patient group, approximately 10 were relapsed/refractory and some 16 treatment-naive, and around 17 were IGHV unmutated. Study observations and caveats: Against age-matched healthy donors, baseline clonality ran higher and tracked circulating CD8+ T-cell counts.

As concerns this clone: Its antigen is unidentified.

V lost 10 bases and J lost 0, with 13 bases in between. Germline values: CDR1 MNHEY, CDR2 SVGAGI. This CDR3 has 15 residues. Using immunoSEQ multiplex PCR, the repertoire was profiled, and TCRdb retains in-frame clones only, with some absent. The sample yields about 120,000 clones, 55% to 75% seen once. The genes are TRBV6-5 and TRBJ2-6; tentative D call: TRBD2 (6 bases). The sequencing here drew on PBMCs, taken after 24 months of ibrutinib treatment. The receptor's source is a human donor with chronic lymphocytic leukemia. CDR3: CATSGGSSGANVLTF. CDR3 sequence (DNA): TGTGCCACCTCCGGAGGGTCCTCTGGGGCCAACGTCCTGACTTTC.